The 29 T cell receptor beta chains given below trace back to one sample, sequenced in a study of CD8+ T cells in alopecia areata. After isolation, RNA underwent reverse transcription to generate cDNA as the sequencing template. The assay was immunoSEQ multiplex PCR, and TCRdb's table has in-frame clones only and misses some. In the table there are about 180,000 clones, approximately 50% of which are singletons. As for treatment: oral pan-JAK inhibitor, 5-10 mg twice daily. The sample consisted of CD8+ T cells sorted from blood, taken around week 52, from a patient treated with tofacitinib. These receptors all stem from a human donor with alopecia areata.

The rearrangement uses TRBV9 and TRBJ2-2, with D unclear. The CDR3 is made up of 13 amino acids. Germline CDR1 SGDLS, CDR2 YYNGEE. The V end lost 3 bases, the J end lost 3 bases, and 6 bases lay between the germline ends. CDR3 loop: CASSADYTGELFF. CDR3 DNA: TGTGCCAGCAGCGCCGACTACACCGGGGAGCTGTTTTTT. Drawing the rest from reference TRBV9 and TRBJ2-2, the complete variable domain is DSGVTQTPKHLITATGQRVTLRCSPRSGDLSVYWYQQSLDQGLQFLIQYYNGEERAKGNILERFSAQQFPDLHSELNLSSLELGDSALYFCASSADYTGELFFGEGSRLTVL.

The chain employs TRBV7-9 and TRBJ2-6; no firm D call. Germline-derived CDR1 and CDR2 are SEHNR and FQNEAQ (reference sequence). The CDR3 consists of 17 residues. Trimming removed 1 base at V and 0 bases at J, with 10 bases between. DNA of the CDR3: TGTGCCAGCAGCTTAGAGAACAGCGCCTCTGGGGCCAACGTCCTGACTTTC. This translates into CASSLENSASGANVLTF.

The chain combines TRBV6-5 with TRBJ2-7, with TRBD1 identical over 8 bases. Germline values: CDR1 MNHEY, CDR2 SVGAGI. The V gene end was trimmed by 5 bases and the J gene end by 2 bases; junction bases not matched to a gene: 5. The CDR3 loop spans 14 amino acids. The CDR3 spells CASSQGTGAYEQYF. The CDR3 nucleotides are TGTGCCAGCAGTCAAGGGACAGGAGCCTACGAGCAGTACTTC.

The chain employs TRBV6-5 and TRBJ1-2; D is unclear. CDR1 is MNHEY, CDR2 SVGAGI, per germline. V was trimmed by 2 bases and J by 5 bases, leaving 12 bases between them. This CDR3 is built from 14 residues. CDR3 nucleotide sequence: TGTGCCAGCAGTTACAGTCCTGAAGATTATGGCTACACCTTC. This encodes CASSYSPEDYGYTF.

The gene calls are TRBV5-1 and TRBJ2-5; D perhaps matches TRBD2 (5 bases). The V and J ends lost 3 bases and 4 bases respectively, with 16 bases between them. In germline, CDR1 is SGHRS, CDR2 YFSETQ. The CDR3 has 15 amino acids. The CDR3, as DNA: TGCGCCAGCAGCTCCCGGACTGAGTTTGCAGAGACCCAGTACTTC. It translates to CASSSRTEFAETQYF.

This chain joins TRBV7-3 and TRBJ2-7; 8 positions match TRBD2. CDR1 is SGHTA, CDR2 FQGTGA, per germline. With V trimmed by 0 bases and J by 7 bases, 2 bases remained unmatched. This CDR3 has 13 residues. CDR3 residues: CASSLTGRDEQYF. CDR3 in DNA: TGTGCCAGCAGCTTAACCGGGAGGGATGAGCAGTACTTC.

The chain employs TRBV5-6 and TRBJ2-7; no definite D call. Germline assignment: CDR1 SGHDT and CDR2 YYEEEE. Trimming took off 1 base at V and 3 bases at J, with 11 bases between the two ends. The CDR3 loop spans 14 amino acids. The CDR3 spells CASSLSLRVYEQYF. The CDR3 bases are TGTGCCAGCAGCTTGTCGCTCAGAGTCTACGAGCAGTACTTC.

This clone was counted a few times. J is TRBJ2-1 and V is TRBV4-3; D perhaps matches TRBD1 (5 bases). The CDR3 has 13 amino acids. Trimming shortened V by 0 bases and J by 8 bases, and 8 bases separated the two germline ends. Per the germline V gene, CDR1 is LGHNA and CDR2 is YSLEER. The DNA for the CDR3 is TGCGCCAGCAGCCAAGATGTAGGGGATGAGCAGTTCTTC. Translating it yields CASSQDVGDEQFF.

The chain uses TRBV19 and TRBJ2-3; no definite D call. This CDR3 region has 15 residues. V lost 8 bases and J 5 bases, leaving 20 bases between the germline ends. The V gene's germline CDR1 is LNHDA and CDR2 SQIVND (reference sequence). CDR3 in DNA: TGTGCCAGTTCCGCTACGCCCCAAGCGAGAGATACGCAGTATTTT. It specifies CASSATPQARDTQYF.

The chain couples TRBV29-1 to TRBJ2-7; no clear D. The CDR3 spans 11 residues. Germline V gene lookup returns CDR1 SQVTM and CDR2 ANQGSEA. V gave up 4 bases and J gave up 6 bases, with 10 bases separating them. The CDR3 DNA follows: TGCAGCGTTGTTGGGTTTTCCGAGCAGTACTTC. It specifies CSVVGFSEQYF.

This clone has just one count. Additional DNA sequences in this sample encode the identical CDR3. The J gene is TRBJ1-5, the V gene TRBV5-1; TRBD1 matches 10 bases. Germline V CDR1 and CDR2: SGHRS, YFSETQ. The CDR3 loop spans 15 amino acids. Trimming at V came to 4 bases and at J to 1 base, leaving 2 bases not matched to a gene. The CDR3 is CASSLGQGSNQPQHF. CDR3 DNA: TGCGCCAGCAGCCTGGGACAGGGGAGCAATCAGCCCCAGCATTTT.

This chain joins TRBV27 and TRBJ2-7, with D tentatively TRBD2 (7 bases). V was shortened by 7 bases and J by 2 bases, with 15 bases between the two germline ends. Germline CDR1 MNHEY, CDR2 SMNVEV (reference sequence). The CDR3 totals 14 residues. The DNA for the CDR3 is TGTGCCAGCAAATTGGGGGGGCGCACCTACGAGCAGTACTTC. It specifies CASKLGGRTYEQYF.

This sequence joins TRBV4-2 and TRBJ2-5; TRBD2 matches at 10 bases. Germline CDR1 is LGHNA and CDR2 is YNFKEQ. CDR3 size: 17 residues. The junction had 9 bases not matched to a gene; V was cut back by 0 bases and J by 5 bases. The chain's CDR3 is CASSQDGLAGEEETQYF. CDR3 DNA: TGTGCCAGCAGCCAAGATGGGCTAGCGGGGGAAGAGGAGACCCAGTACTTC.

The chain is built from TRBV18 and TRBJ2-1; 8 positions agree with TRBD2. Germline-derived CDR1 and CDR2 are KGHSH and LQKENI. The CDR3 is 14 amino acids. Trimming removed 4 bases from V and 7 bases from J; junction bases left unmatched: 6. The CDR3 loop is CASSQRGGINEQFF. The DNA of the CDR3 is TGTGCCAGCTCACAACGCGGGGGGATAAATGAGCAGTTCTTC. The full variable domain, completed using reference TRBV18 and TRBJ2-1, is NAGVMQNPRHLVRRRGQEARLRCSPMKGHSHVYWYRQLPEEGLKFMVYLQKENIIDESGMPKERFSAEFPKEGPSILRIQQVVRGDSAAYFCASSQRGGINEQFFGPGTRLTVL.

The chain couples TRBV5-1 to TRBJ2-7; D may match TRBD1 or TRBD2 (5 bases each). The CDR3 is made up of 14 amino acids. The germline V gene encodes CDR1 SGHRS and CDR2 YFSETQ. V gave up 4 bases and J gave up 2 bases, with 13 bases separating them. CDR3 sequence reads: CASSPEGRAYEQYF. Here the CDR3 DNA reads TGCGCCAGCAGCCCCGAGGGCAGGGCCTACGAGCAGTACTTC.

Remarks on this clone: Within the sample, other DNA sequences also encode this same CDR3. V and J are TRBV4-1 and TRBJ2-1; D not resolved. The CDR3 has 14 amino acids. Germline assignment: CDR1 MGHRA and CDR2 YSYEKL. Deletions cut 1 base from V and 2 bases from J, with 6 bases between. CDR3 nucleotides: TGCGCCAGCAGCCAAGCTGGAGCCTACAATGAGCAGTTCTTC. Its translation: CASSQAGAYNEQFF.

The chain employs TRBV5-6 and TRBJ1-2, with D perhaps TRBD1 (5 bases). Germline V lookup: CDR1 SGHDT, CDR2 YYEEEE. This CDR3 has 14 amino acids. The V gene lost 10 bases and the J gene lost 5 bases, with 21 bases spanning the gap. The CDR3 DNA reads TGTGCCGCTTCTTCAGGGAATGATTATTATGGCTACACCTTC. Protein sequence: CAASSGNDYYGYTF.

This sequence joins TRBV11-3 and TRBJ2-5; tentative D call: TRBD1 (5 bases). The V and J ends lost 5 bases and 1 base respectively, with 8 bases between them. This CDR3 comprises 13 residues. Germline V CDR1 and CDR2: SGHNT, YENEEA. The CDR3 DNA reads TGTGCCAGCAGCCCAGGGCCCCAAGAGACCCAGTACTTC. Amino acids: CASSPGPQETQYF.

This clone showed up just a few times. CDR3 protein: CSVLGQYNEQFF. CDR3 nucleotides: TGCAGCGTTCTGGGACAGTACAATGAGCAGTTCTTC. The chain combines TRBV29-1 with TRBJ2-1; TRBD1 agrees at 7 bases. The CDR3 is 12 residues long. V lost 5 bases to trimming and J lost 4 bases; unmatched junction nucleotides: 2. Looked up from germline, CDR1 is SQVTM and CDR2 is ANQGSEA.

V and J are TRBV5-4 and TRBJ1-1; weak D call: TRBD1 (5 bases). With 2 bases removed from V and 4 bases from J, the gap between germline ends came to 12 bases. CDR1 is SGHNT and CDR2 is YYREEE in the germline V gene (reference sequence). CDR3 size: 14 residues. This CDR3 is CASSLGTTGTEAFF. CDR3 nucleotide sequence: TGTGCCAGCAGCTTAGGGACGACGGGCACTGAAGCTTTCTTT.

The DNA for the CDR3 is TGTGCCAGCAGCTTCTTCGGGACAATCTACGAGCAGTACTTC. Translation: CASSFFGTIYEQYF. This chain joins TRBV11-1 and TRBJ2-7; D might be TRBD1 (6 bases). The CDR3 loop spans 14 amino acids. Germline V gene data show CDR1 as SGHAT and CDR2 as FQDESV (reference sequence). Trimming took 3 bases from V and 3 from J, leaving 12 bases between them.

V and J are TRBV9 and TRBJ1-1; D uncertain. The germline CDR1 and CDR2 sequences are SGDLS and YYNGEE. V lost 0 bases and J lost 1, with 7 bases in between. The CDR3 loop spans 14 amino acids. The DNA of the CDR3 is TGTGCCAGCAGCGTAGGGCAACCGAACACTGAAGCTTTCTTT. It specifies CASSVGQPNTEAFF.

The V gene is TRBV5-6, the J gene TRBJ2-5; D call uncertain. Germline CDR1 and CDR2: SGHDT and YYEEEE. Trimming removed 4 bases from V and 0 bases from J, with 4 bases in between. The CDR3 length is 12 residues. For the CDR3, the DNA is TGTGCCAGCAGCGGAGACCAAGAGACCCAGTACTTC. This gives the protein CASSGDQETQYF.

The V and J genes are TRBV6-5 and TRBJ2-1; 7 bases map to TRBD1. This CDR3 comprises 15 residues. From germline, CDR1 is MNHEY and CDR2 SVGAGI. After removal of 2 bases from V and 4 bases from J, the junction contained 5 bases not matched to a gene. The DNA for the CDR3 is TGTGCCAGCAGTTACGAGACAGGGTCGTACAATGAGCAGTTCTTC. Its protein product is CASSYETGSYNEQFF.

In this sample, this clone turned up a few times. The chain has TRBV7-9 and TRBJ2-7; D unresolved. Trimming shortened V by 4 bases and J by 5 bases, and 9 bases separated the two germline ends. The CDR3 has 12 amino acids. Germline lookup yields CDR1 SEHNR and CDR2 FQNEAQ (reference sequence). In nucleotides, the CDR3 is TGTGCCAGCAGCTCACTGAGAGACGAGCAGTACTTC. Amino acid sequence: CASSSLRDEQYF. The whole variable domain, remainder taken from reference TRBV7-9 and TRBJ2-7, is DTGVSQNPRHKITKRGQNVTFRCDPISEHNRLYWYRQTLGQGPEFLTYFQNEAQLEKSRLLSDRFSAERPKGSFSTLEIQRTEQGDSAMYLCASSSLRDEQYFGPGTRLTVT.

This sequence joins TRBV30 and TRBJ1-2; TRBD1 agrees at 7 bases. The CDR3 extends over 13 amino acids. The germline CDR1 and CDR2 sequences are GTSNPN and SVGIG (reference sequence). The V and J ends lost 4 bases and 2 bases, in that order; junction bases with no gene match: 4. This CDR3 reads CAWMGQINYGYTF. CDR3 bases: TGTGCCTGGATGGGACAGATCAACTATGGCTACACCTTC.

This clone was recorded a few times. This chain links TRBV29-1 with TRBJ2-5, with TRBD1 matching over 9 bases. This CDR3 comprises 13 residues. Germline V lookup: CDR1 SQVTM, CDR2 ANQGSEA. J gave up 2 bases and V 7 bases, and 5 bases lay outside the gene matches. The CDR3, as DNA: TGCAGCGCCGAGGGGACAGGGCAAGAGACCCAGTACTTC. Protein product: CSAEGTGQETQYF.

This chain connects TRBV2 to TRBJ2-7; TRBD1 matches 7 bases. The CDR3 extends over 14 amino acids. CDR1 is SNHLY and CDR2 is FYNNEI in the germline V gene. Trimming at V came to 6 bases and at J to 9 bases, leaving 14 bases not matched to a gene. The CDR3 reads CASRDRDRITVQYF. The CDR3 nucleotides read TGTGCCAGCAGGGACCGGGACAGAATTACAGTGCAGTACTTC. Supplemented by reference TRBV2 and TRBJ2-7, the full variable domain reads EPEVTQTPSHQVTQMGQEVILRCVPISNHLYFYWYRQILGQKVEFLVSFYNNEISEKSEIFDDQFSVERPDGSNFTLKIRSTKLEDSAMYFCASRDRDRITVQYFGPGTRLTVT.

A few counts support this clone. This sequence joins TRBV13 and TRBJ2-7, with 12 bases identical to TRBD2. Germline CDR1 and CDR2: PRHDT and FYEKMQ (reference sequence). After removal of 5 bases from V and 6 bases from J, the junction contained 5 bases not matched to a gene. The CDR3 is made up of 14 amino acids. In DNA, the CDR3 is TGTGCCAGCAGCCCTAGCGGGGGGGCTTTCGAGCAGTACTTC. This gives the protein CASSPSGGAFEQYF.